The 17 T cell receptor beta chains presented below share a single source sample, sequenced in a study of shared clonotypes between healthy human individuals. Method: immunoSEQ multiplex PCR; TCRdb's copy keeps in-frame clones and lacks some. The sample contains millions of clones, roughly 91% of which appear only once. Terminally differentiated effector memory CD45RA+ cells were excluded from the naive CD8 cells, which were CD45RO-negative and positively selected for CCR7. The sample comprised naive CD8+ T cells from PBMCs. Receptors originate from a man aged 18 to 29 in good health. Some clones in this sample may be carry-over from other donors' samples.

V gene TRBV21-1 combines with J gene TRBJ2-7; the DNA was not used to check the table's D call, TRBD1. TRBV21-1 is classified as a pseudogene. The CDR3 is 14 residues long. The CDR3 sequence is CASSSRDRGNEQYF. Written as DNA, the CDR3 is TGTGCCAGCAGCTCCCGGGACAGGGGCAACGAGCAGTACTTC.

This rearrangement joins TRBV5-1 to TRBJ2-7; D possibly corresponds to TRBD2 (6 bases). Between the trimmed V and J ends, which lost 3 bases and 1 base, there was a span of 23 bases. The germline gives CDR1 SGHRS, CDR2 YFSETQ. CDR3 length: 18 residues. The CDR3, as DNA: TGCGCCAGCAGCTGGGGTACTATTACCGGGACTCCTTCCTACGAGCAGTACTTC. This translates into CASSWGTITGTPSYEQYF. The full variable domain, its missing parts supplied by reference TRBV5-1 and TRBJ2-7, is KAGVTQTPRYLIKTRGQQVTLSCSPISGHRSVSWYQQTPGQGLQFLFEYFSETQRNKGNFPGRFSGRQFSNSRSEMNVSTLELGDSALYLCASSWGTITGTPSYEQYFGPGTRLTVT.

CDR3 nucleotides: TGTGCCAGCAGCTCAAGGACTAGCGGAACGAACACCGGGGAGCTGTTTTTT. Encoded protein: CASSSRTSGTNTGELFF. The chain joins TRBV11-3 to TRBJ2-2; 10 nucleotides agree with TRBD2. Germline V gene sequence: CDR1 SGHNT, CDR2 YENEEA. The trim removed 4 bases at V and 0 bases at J, leaving 5 bases unmatched. This CDR3 contains 17 residues.

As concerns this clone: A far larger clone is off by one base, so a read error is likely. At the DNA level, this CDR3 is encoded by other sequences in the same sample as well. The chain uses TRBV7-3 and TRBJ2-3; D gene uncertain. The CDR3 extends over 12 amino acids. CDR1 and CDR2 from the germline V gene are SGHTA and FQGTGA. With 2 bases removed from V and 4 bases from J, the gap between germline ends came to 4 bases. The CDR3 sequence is CASSLGADTQYF. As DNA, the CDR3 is TGTGCCAGCAGCTTAGGGGCAGATACGCAGTATTTT.

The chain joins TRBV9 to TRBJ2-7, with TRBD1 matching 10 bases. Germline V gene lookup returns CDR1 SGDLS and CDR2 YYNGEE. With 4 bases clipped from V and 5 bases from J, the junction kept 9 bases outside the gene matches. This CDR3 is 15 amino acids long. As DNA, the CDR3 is TGTGCCAGCAGCCGGGGGACAGGGGCTTCCCACGAGCAGTACTTC. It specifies CASSRGTGASHEQYF.

This chain's CDR3 is CASSSRIGTDTQYF. The CDR3 DNA reads TGTGCCAGCAGTTCTAGGATAGGCACAGATACGCAGTATTTT. V is TRBV27 and J is TRBJ2-3; D remains unclear. The V end lost 4 bases, the J end lost 1 base, and 9 bases lay between the germline ends. This CDR3 spans 14 amino acids. Looked up from germline, CDR1 is MNHEY and CDR2 is SMNVEV (reference sequence).

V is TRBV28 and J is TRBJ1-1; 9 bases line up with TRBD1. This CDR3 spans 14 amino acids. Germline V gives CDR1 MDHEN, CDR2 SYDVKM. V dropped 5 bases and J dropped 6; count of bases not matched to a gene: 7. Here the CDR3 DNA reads TGTGCCAGCAGTCCACAGGGGGCTGTAGCTGAAGCTTTCTTT. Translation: CASSPQGAVAEAFF. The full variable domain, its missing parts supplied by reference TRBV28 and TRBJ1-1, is DVKVTQSSRYLVKRTGEKVFLECVQDMDHENMFWYRQDPGLGLRLIYFSYDVKMKEKGDIPEGYSVSREKKERFSLILESASTNQTSMYLCASSPQGAVAEAFFGQGTRLTVV.

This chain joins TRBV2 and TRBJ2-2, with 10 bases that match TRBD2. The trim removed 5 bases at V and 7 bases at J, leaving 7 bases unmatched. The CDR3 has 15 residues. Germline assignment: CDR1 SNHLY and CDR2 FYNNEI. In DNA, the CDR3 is TGTGCCAGCAGTCCTAGCGGGAGTTTATACGGGGAGCTGTTTTTT. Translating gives CASSPSGSLYGELFF.

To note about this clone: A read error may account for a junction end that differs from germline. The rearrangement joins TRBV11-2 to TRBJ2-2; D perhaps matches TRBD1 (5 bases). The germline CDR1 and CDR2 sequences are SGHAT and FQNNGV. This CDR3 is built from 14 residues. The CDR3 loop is CAGSLDSNTGELFF. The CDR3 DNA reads TGTGCCGGCAGCTTAGACAGTAACACCGGGGAGCTGTTTTTT.

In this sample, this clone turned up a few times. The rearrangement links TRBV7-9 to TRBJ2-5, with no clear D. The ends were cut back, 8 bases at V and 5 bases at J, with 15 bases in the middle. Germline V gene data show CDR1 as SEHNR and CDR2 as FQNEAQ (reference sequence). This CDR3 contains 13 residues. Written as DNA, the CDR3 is TGTGCCAGCGGGTCTTGGGGTGGGGAGACCCAGTACTTC. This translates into CASGSWGGETQYF.

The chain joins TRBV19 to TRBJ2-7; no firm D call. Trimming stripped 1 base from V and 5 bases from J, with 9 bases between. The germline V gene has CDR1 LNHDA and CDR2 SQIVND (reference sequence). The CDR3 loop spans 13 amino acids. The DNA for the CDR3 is TGTGCCAGTAGTATAGGGATTGACGACGAGCAGTACTTC. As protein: CASSIGIDDEQYF.

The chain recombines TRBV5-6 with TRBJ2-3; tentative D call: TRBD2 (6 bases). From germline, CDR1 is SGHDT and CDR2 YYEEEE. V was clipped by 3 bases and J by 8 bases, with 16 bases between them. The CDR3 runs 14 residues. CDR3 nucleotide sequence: TGTGCCAGCAGCTCGGCCGGGGAGGTGCTTACGCAGTATTTT. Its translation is CASSSAGEVLTQYF.

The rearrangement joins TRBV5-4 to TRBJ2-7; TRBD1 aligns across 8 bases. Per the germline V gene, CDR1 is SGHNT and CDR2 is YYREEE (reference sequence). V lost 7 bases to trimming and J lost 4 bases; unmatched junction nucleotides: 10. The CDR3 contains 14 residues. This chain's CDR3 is CASPLAGGLYEQYF. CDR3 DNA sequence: TGTGCCAGCCCCCTTGCAGGGGGCCTATACGAGCAGTACTTC.

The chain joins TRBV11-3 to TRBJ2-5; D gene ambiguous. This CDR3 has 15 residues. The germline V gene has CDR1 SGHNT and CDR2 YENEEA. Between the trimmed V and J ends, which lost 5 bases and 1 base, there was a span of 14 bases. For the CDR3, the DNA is TGTGCCAGCAGCCAGTCACCGGAGACCCAAGAGACCCAGTACTTC. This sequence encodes CASSQSPETQETQYF.

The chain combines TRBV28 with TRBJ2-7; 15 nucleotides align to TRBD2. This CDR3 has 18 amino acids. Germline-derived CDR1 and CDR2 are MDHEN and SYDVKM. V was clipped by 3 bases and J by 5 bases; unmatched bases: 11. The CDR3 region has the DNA TGTGCCAGCAGTTTTCCCCGGACTAGCGGGAGGGCCTTCCACGAGCAGTACTTC. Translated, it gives CASSFPRTSGRAFHEQYF. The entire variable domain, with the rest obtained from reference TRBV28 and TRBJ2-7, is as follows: DVKVTQSSRYLVKRTGEKVFLECVQDMDHENMFWYRQDPGLGLRLIYFSYDVKMKEKGDIPEGYSVSREKKERFSLILESASTNQTSMYLCASSFPRTSGRAFHEQYFGPGTRLTVT.

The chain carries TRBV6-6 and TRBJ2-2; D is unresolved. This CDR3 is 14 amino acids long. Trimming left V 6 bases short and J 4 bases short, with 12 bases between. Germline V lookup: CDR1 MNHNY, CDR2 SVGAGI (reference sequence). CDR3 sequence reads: CASSPAGSTGELFF. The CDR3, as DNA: TGTGCCAGCAGCCCGGCCGGTAGCACCGGGGAGCTGTTTTTT.

CDR3 sequence reads: CAWSVRSNEKLFF. CDR3 sequence (DNA): TGTGCCTGGAGTGTTAGGAGTAATGAAAAACTGTTTTTT. The chain recombines TRBV30 with TRBJ1-4; D call uncertain. V lost 0 bases, J lost 4 bases, and 6 bases lay in between. Germline V CDR1 and CDR2: GTSNPN, SVGIG (reference sequence). CDR3 length equals 13 residues.